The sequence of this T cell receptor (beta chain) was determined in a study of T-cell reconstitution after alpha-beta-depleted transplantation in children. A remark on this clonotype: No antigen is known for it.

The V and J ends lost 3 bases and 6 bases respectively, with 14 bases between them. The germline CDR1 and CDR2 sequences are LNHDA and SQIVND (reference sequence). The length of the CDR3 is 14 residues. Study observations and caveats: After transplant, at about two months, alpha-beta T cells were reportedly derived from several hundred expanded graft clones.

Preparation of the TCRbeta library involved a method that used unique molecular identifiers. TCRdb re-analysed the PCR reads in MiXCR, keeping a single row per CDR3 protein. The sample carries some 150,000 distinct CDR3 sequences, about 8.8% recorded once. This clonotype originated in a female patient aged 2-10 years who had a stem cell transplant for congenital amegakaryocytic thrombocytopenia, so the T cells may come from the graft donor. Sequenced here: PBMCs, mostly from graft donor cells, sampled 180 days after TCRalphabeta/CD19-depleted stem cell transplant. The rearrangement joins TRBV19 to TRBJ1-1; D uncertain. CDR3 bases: TGTGCCAGTAGTATTGGGCCAGTGTCCTCTGAAGCTTTCTTT. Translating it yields CASSIGPVSSEAFF. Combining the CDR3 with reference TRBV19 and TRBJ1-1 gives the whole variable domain DGGITQSPKYLFRKEGQNVTLSCEQNLNHDAMYWYRQDPGQGLRLIYYSQIVNDFQKGDIAEGYSVSREKKESFPLTVTSAQKNPTAFYLCASSIGPVSSEAFFGQGTRLTVV.